This T cell receptor beta chain was obtained from a study of shared clonotypes between healthy human individuals. The overall study: The cohort had a couple of women and a few men, ages 18 to 49. Three plates were used per donor for CD4 naive, three for CD4 memory, two for CD8 naive and one for CD8 memory.

Germline CDR1 reads SGHVS; CDR2 reads FNYEAQ. CDR3 length: 14 amino acids. J lost 4 bases, V lost 2 bases, and 2 bases had no gene match. The study's findings and limits: The sampled material consisted only of blood, and tissue repertoires are likely to differ. Clonotypes shared by all four sorted-subset donors had higher generation probabilities than non-shared clonotypes.

TCRdb's table, derived via immunoSEQ multiplex PCR, lists solely in-frame clones and lacks some. The table records over 2 million clones, 85% to 95% of them present only once. This clone showed up just once. Its cognate antigen is unknown. Other DNA variants within this sample encode the same CDR3. The TCR sequence derives from a man aged 18 to 30 in good health. Some clones in this sample may be carry-over from other donors' samples. The sample was naive CD4+ T cells from PBMCs. Subset defined: CD45RA+ positively selected. The chain combines TRBV7-6 with TRBJ1-5, with 7 bases identical to TRBD1. This chain's CDR3 is CASSLNRGNQPQHF. DNA of the CDR3: TGTGCCAGCAGCTTAAACAGGGGAAATCAGCCCCAGCATTTT.